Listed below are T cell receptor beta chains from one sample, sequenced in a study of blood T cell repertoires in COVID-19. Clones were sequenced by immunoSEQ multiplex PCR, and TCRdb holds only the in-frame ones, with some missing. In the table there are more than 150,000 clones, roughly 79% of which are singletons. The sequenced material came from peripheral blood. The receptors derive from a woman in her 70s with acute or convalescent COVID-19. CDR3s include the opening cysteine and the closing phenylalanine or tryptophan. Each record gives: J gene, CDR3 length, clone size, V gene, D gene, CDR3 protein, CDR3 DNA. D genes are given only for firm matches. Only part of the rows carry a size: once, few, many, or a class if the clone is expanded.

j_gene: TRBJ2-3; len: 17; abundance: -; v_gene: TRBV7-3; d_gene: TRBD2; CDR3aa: CASSLTGRASGRDTQYF; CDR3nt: TGTGCCAGCAGCTTAACGGGGCGGGCTAGCGGGAGGGATACGCAGTATTTT
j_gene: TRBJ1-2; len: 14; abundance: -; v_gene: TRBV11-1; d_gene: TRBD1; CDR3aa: CASSARQGLGGYTF; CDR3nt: TGTGCCAGCAGCGCCCGACAGGGCCTGGGAGGCTACACCTTC
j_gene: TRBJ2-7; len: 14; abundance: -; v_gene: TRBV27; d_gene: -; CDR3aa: CASSPLGLHYEQYF; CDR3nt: TGTGCCAGCAGCCCACTGGGACTTCACTACGAGCAGTACTTC
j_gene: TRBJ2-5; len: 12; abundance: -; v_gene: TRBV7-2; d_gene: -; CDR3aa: CASSLIRETQYF; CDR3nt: TGTGCCAGCAGCTTAATTCGGGAGACCCAGTACTTC
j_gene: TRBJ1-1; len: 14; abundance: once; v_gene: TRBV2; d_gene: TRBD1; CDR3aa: CASSIQGAYTEAFF; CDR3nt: TGTGCCAGCAGCATACAGGGGGCCTACACTGAAGCTTTCTTT
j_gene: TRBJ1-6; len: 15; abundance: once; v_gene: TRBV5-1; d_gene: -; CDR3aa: CASSLRTGPNSPLHF; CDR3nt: TGCGCCAGCAGCCTACGGACTGGTCCGAATTCACCCCTCCACTTT
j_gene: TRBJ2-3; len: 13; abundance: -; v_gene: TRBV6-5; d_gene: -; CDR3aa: CASSFSYTDTQYF; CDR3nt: TGTGCCAGCAGTTTTTCGTACACAGATACGCAGTATTTT
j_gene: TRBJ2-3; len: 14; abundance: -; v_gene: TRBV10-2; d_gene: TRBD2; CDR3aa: CASRTSGGTDTQYF; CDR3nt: TGCGCCAGCAGAACTAGCGGGGGGACAGATACGCAGTATTTT
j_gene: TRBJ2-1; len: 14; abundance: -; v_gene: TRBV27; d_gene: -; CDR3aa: CASSLWASRNEQFF; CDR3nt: TGTGCCAGCAGTTTATGGGCCTCCCGCAATGAGCAGTTCTTC
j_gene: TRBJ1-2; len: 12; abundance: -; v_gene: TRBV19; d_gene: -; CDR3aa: CASSENLYGYTF; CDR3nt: TGTGCCAGTTCTGAGAACCTCTATGGCTACACCTTC
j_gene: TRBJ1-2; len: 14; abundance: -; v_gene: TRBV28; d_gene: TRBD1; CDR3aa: CASSLSGQGYGYTF; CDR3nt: TGTGCCAGCAGTTTATCCGGACAGGGCTATGGCTACACCTTC
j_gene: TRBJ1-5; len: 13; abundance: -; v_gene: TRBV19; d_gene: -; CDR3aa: CASSIPPDRVVHF; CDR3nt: TGTGCCAGTAGTATACCACCCGACCGGGTGGTGCATTTT
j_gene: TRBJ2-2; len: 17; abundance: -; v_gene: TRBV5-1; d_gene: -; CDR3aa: CASTSFPSGTGVGELFF; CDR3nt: TGCGCCAGCACCAGCTTCCCGTCAGGGACTGGAGTCGGGGAGCTGTTTTTT
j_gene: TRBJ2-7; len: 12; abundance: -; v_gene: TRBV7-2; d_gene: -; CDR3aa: CASSVNGYEQYF; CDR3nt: TGTGCCAGCAGCGTCAACGGCTACGAGCAGTACTTC
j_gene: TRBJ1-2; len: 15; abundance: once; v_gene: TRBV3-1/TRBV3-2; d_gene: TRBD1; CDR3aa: CASSQDSTGAGGYTF; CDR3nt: TGTGCCAGCAGCCAAGATTCAACAGGGGCAGGGGGCTACACCTTC
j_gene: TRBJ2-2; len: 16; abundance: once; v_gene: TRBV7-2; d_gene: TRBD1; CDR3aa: CASSQRTGGYTGELFF; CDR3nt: TGTGCCAGCAGTCAACGGACAGGGGGCTACACCGGGGAGCTGTTTTTT
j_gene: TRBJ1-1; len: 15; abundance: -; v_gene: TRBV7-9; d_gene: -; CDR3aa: CASSLGRTANTEAFF; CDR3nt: TGTGCCAGCAGCTTAGGAAGGACAGCGAACACTGAAGCTTTCTTT
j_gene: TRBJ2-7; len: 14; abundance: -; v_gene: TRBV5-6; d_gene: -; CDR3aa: CASSLGTRTRKQYF; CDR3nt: TGTGCCAGCAGCTTGGGTACGCGGACACGAAAGCAGTACTTC
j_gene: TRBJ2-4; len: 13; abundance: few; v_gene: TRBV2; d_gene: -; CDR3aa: CASSQGPKNIQYF; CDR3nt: TGTGCCAGCAGTCAGGGGCCCAAAAACATTCAGTACTTC
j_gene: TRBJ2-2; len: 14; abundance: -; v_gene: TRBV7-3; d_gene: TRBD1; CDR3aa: CASSLTGGTGELFF; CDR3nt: TGTGCCAGCAGCTTGACAGGGGGCACCGGGGAGCTGTTTTTT
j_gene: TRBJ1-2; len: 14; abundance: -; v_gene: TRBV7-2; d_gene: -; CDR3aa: CASSLLTNNYGYTF; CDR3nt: TGTGCCAGCAGCCTACTGACTAATAACTATGGCTACACCTTC
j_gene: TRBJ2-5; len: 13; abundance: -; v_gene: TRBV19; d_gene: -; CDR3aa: CASSVQGQETQYF; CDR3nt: TGTGCCAGTAGTGTACAGGGTCAAGAGACCCAGTACTTC